Listed below are T cell receptor beta chains from one sample, sequenced in a study of T cell responses to AZD1222 COVID-19 vaccine. Method: immunoSEQ multiplex PCR; TCRdb's copy keeps in-frame clones and lacks some. The sample holds 85,000 to 100,000 clones; approximately 90% are singletons and the top ten take more than 9.5%. The sample here was peripheral blood, taken on day 0 of AZD1222 vaccination. All receptors derive from an adult in good health. CDR3s include the opening cysteine and the closing phenylalanine or tryptophan. Each record gives: D gene, J gene, CDR3 length, V gene, CDR3 protein, CDR3 DNA. A D gene is named only where the DNA matches it firmly.

NA	TRBJ2-1	14	TRBV6-5	CASTLVGGRNEQFF	TGTGCCAGCACCTTGGTTGGGGGGCGGAATGAGCAGTTCTTC
NA	TRBJ1-1	15	TRBV3-1/TRBV3-2	CASSQGGSQNTEAFF	TGTGCCAGCAGCCAAGGGGGGAGCCAGAACACTGAAGCTTTCTTT
NA	TRBJ1-5	13	TRBV6-5	CASSLGLNQPQHF	TGTGCCAGCAGTCTGGGCCTGAATCAGCCCCAGCATTTT
NA	TRBJ2-3	11	TRBV12-3/TRBV12-4	CASTSLDTQYF	TGTGCCAGCACCTCCTTGGATACGCAGTATTTT
NA	TRBJ2-5	13	TRBV12-3/TRBV12-4	CASNTGPRETQYF	TGTGCCAGCAACACTGGGCCCCGGGAGACCCAGTACTTC
NA	TRBJ2-7	13	TRBV4-2	CASSQDDGGDPYF	TGTGCCAGCAGCCAAGATGACGGGGGCGACCCGTACTTC
NA	TRBJ1-1	15	TRBV24-1	CATSEGGPRGGEAFF	TGTGCCACCAGTGAGGGGGGACCGCGGGGCGGTGAAGCTTTCTTT
TRBD2	TRBJ2-1	16	TRBV27	CASSPPAGPPNGEQFF	TGTGCCAGCAGTCCACCAGCGGGACCCCCCAACGGTGAGCAGTTCTTC
NA	TRBJ1-2	14	TRBV10-3	CAISEKLANYGYTF	TGTGCCATCAGTGAAAAGTTAGCTAACTATGGCTACACCTTC
NA	TRBJ2-2	14	TRBV9	CASSVVSHPGELFF	TGTGCCAGCAGCGTAGTGTCCCACCCCGGGGAGCTGTTTTTT
NA	TRBJ1-1	14	TRBV6-2/TRBV6-3	CASSYAGGNTEAFF	TGTGCCAGCAGTTACGCGGGGGGCAACACTGAAGCTTTCTTT
TRBD2	TRBJ2-1	16	TRBV2	CASSESGRGAYNEQFF	TGTGCCAGCAGCGAAAGCGGGAGAGGCGCCTACAATGAGCAGTTCTTC